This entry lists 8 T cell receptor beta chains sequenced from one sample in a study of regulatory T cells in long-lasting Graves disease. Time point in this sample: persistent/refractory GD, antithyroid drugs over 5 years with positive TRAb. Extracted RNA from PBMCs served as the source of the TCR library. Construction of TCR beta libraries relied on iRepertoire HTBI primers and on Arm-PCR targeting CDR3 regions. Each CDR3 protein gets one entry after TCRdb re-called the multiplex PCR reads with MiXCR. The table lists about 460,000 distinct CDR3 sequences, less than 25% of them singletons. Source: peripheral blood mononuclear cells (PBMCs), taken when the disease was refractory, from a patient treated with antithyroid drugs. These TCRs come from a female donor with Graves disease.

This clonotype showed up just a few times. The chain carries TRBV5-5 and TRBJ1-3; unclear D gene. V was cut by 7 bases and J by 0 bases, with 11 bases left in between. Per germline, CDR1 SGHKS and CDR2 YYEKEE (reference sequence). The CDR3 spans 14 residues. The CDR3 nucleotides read TGTGCCAGCGGAGACACAAGCTCTGGAAACACCATATATTTT. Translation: CASGDTSSGNTIYF.

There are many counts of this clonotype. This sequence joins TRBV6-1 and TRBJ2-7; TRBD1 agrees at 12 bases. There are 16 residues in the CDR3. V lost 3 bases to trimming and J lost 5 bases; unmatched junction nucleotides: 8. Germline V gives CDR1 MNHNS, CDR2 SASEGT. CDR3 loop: CASSDLPGTGGHEQYF. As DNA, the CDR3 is TGTGCCAGCAGTGACTTACCCGGGACAGGGGGCCACGAGCAGTACTTC.

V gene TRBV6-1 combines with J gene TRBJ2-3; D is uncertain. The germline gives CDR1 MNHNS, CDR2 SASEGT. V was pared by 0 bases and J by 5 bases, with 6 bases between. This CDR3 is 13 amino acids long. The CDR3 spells CASSEAHEDTQYF. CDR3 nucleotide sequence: TGTGCCAGCAGTGAAGCGCATGAAGATACGCAGTATTTT.

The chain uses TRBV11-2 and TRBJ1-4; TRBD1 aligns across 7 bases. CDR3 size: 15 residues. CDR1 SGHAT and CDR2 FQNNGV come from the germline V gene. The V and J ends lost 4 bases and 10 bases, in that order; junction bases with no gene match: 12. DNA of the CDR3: TGTGCCAGCAGCTCCAACAGGGACAGTCGGGGAAAACTGTTTTTT. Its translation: CASSSNRDSRGKLFF. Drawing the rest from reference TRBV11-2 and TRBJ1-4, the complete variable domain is EAGVAQSPRYKIIEKRQSVAFWCNPISGHATLYWYQQILGQGPKLLIQFQNNGVVDDSQLPKDRFSAERLKGVDSTLKIQPAKLEDSAVYLCASSSNRDSRGKLFFGSGTQLSVL.

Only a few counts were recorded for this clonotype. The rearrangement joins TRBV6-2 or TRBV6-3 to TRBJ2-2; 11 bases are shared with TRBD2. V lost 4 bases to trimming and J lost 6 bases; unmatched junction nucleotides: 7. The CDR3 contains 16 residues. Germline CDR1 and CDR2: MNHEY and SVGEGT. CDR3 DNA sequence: TGTGCCAGCAGTTTTACTAGCGGGAGTAGTGCCGGGGAGCTGTTTTTT. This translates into CASSFTSGSSAGELFF.

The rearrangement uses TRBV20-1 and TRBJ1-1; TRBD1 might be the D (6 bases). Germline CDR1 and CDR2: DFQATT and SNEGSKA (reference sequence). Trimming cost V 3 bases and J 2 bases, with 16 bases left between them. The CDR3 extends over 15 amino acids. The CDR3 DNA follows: TGCAGTGCTAGCAGGGGTGGGACAATCAACACTGAAGCTTTCTTT. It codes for CSASRGGTINTEAFF.

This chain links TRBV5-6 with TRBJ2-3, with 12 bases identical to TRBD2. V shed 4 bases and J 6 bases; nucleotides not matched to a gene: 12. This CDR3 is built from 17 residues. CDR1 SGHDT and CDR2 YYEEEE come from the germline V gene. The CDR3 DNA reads TGTGCCAGCAGCCTAGCTAGCGGGAGGGCCCAGGCGGATACGCAGTATTTT. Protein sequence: CASSLASGRAQADTQYF.

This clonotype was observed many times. As DNA, the CDR3 is TGTGCCAGCAGTTCCAGAACCCAGTACTACGAGCAGTACTTC. Translated: CASSSRTQYYEQYF. The gene calls are TRBV28 and TRBJ2-7, with D unclear. The V and J ends lost 4 bases and 3 bases respectively, with 13 bases between them. The CDR3 consists of 14 residues. Germline CDR1 reads MDHEN; CDR2 reads SYDVKM.